This TCR beta chain was sequenced during a study of T cell responses to AZD1222 COVID-19 vaccine. A word on this clone: The antigen is undetermined.

Study-wide points: Mostly white British, mostly female donors; authors suggested clonal diversity may be underestimated. Spike-specific TCR breadth and depth both grew after two AZD1222 doses. Baseline antibody screening turned up just 6 or 7 seropositive AZD1222 recipients.

Libraries were prepared by immunoSEQ multiplex PCR; TCRdb keeps only in-frame clonotypes and omits some of them. The table records fewer than 200,000 clones, approximately 90% of them present only once. V lost 3 bases and J lost 2; bases outside the gene matches: 2. Germline CDR1 is SGHNT and CDR2 is YYREEE (reference sequence). The CDR3 length is 15 residues. The V gene is TRBV5-4, the J gene TRBJ1-6, with 7 positions matching TRBD1. This TCR was sampled from an adult in good health. The material was peripheral blood, obtained on day 0 of AZD1222 vaccination. Here the CDR3 DNA reads TGTGCCAGCAGCTGGCAGGGGGCCTATAATTCACCCCTCCACTTT. Translated, it gives CASSWQGAYNSPLHF.